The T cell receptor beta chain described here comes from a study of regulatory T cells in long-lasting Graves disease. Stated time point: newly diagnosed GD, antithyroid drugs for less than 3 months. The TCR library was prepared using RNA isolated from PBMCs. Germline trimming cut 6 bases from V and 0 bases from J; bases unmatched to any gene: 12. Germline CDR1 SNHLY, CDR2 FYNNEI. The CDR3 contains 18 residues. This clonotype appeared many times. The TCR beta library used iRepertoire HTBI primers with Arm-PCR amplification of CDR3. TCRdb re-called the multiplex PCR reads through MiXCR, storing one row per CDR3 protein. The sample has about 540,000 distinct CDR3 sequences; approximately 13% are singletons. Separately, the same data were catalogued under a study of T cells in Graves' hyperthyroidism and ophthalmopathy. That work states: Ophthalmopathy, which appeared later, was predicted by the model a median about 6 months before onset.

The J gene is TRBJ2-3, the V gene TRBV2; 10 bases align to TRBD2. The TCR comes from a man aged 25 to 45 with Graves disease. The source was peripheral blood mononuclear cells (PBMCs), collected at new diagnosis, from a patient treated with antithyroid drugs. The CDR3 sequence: CASRRLAGGRLSTDTQYF. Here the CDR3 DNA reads TGTGCCAGCAGGCGACTAGCGGGTGGGCGTTTAAGCACAGATACGCAGTATTTT.